Reported below is one T cell receptor (beta chain). These data originate in a study of T cells in Graves' hyperthyroidism and ophthalmopathy. The investigators amplified TCR beta CDR3 regions from RNA transcripts. An initial round of RT-PCR targeting the TCR CDR3 relied on the HTBI primer set. TCRdb reprocessed the multiplex PCR reads with MiXCR, giving one entry per CDR3 protein. The sample has roughly 100,000 distinct CDR3 sequences, roughly 47% seen once. Germline-derived CDR1 and CDR2 are SNHLY and FYNNEI. The CDR3 has 15 amino acids. Trimming cost V 8 bases and J 0 bases, with 14 bases left between them.

Sequences were obtained from blood. This rearrangement joins TRBV2 to TRBJ2-1, with a weak D call TRBD2 (6 bases). The TCR was taken from a man aged 35 to 55 with Graves' hyperthyroidism. DNA for the CDR3: TGTGCCAGCTCATCCTCGGGAGTCTCCTACAATGAGCAGTTCTTC. Amino acids: CASSSSGVSYNEQFF.